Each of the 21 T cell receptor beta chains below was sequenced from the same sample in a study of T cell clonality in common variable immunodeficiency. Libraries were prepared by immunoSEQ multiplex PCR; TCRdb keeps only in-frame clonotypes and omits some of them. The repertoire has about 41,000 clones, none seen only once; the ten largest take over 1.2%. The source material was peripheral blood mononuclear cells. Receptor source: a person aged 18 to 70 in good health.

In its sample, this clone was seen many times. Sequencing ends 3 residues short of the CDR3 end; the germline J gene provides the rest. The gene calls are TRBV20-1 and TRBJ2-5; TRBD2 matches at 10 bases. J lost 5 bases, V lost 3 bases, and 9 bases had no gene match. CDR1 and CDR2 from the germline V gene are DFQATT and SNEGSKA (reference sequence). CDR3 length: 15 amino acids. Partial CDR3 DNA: TGCAGTGCTAGCGCGAGCGGGAGGGCCAGCGAGACC. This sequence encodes CSASASGRASET. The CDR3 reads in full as CSASASGRASETQYF.

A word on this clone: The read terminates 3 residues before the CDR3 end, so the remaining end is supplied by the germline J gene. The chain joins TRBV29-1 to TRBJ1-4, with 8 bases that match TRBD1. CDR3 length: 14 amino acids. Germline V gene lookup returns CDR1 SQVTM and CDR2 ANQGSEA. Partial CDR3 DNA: TGCAGCGCCCTGGTGGACAGGGAGGATTCACCA. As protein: CSALVDREDSP. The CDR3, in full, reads CSALVDREDSPLFF.

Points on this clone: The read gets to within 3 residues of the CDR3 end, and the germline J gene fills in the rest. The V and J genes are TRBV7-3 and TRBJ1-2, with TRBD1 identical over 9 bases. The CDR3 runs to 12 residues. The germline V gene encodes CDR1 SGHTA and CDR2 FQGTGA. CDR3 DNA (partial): TGTGCCAGCAGCTTCACAGGGGGCAGC. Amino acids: CASSFTGGS. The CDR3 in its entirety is CASSFTGGSYTF.

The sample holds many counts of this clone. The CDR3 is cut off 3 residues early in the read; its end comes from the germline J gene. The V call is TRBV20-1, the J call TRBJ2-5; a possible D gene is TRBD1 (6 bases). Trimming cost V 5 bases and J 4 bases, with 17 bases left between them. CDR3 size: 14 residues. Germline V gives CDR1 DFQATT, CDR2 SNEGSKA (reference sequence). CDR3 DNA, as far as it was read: TGCAGTGCTCTCCCCAATTGGGGGCGAGAGACC. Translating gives CSALPNWGRET. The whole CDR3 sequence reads CSALPNWGRETQYF.

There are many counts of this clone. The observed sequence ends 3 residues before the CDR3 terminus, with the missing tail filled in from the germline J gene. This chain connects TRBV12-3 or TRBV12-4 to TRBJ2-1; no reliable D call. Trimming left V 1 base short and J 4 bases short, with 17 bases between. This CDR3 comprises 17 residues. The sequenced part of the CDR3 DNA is TGTGCCAGCAGTTTAGGGGTATCAAGCGTAGTTTACAATGAG. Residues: CASSLGVSSVVYNE. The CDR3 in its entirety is CASSLGVSSVVYNEQFF.

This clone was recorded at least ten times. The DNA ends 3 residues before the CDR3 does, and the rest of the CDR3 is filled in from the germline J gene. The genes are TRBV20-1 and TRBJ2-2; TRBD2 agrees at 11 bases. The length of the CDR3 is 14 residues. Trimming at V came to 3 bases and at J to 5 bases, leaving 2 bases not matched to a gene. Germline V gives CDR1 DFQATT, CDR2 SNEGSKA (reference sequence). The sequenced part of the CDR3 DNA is TGCAGTGCTAGCCTAGCGGGAGGAACCGGGGAG. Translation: CSASLAGGTGE. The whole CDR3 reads CSASLAGGTGELFF.

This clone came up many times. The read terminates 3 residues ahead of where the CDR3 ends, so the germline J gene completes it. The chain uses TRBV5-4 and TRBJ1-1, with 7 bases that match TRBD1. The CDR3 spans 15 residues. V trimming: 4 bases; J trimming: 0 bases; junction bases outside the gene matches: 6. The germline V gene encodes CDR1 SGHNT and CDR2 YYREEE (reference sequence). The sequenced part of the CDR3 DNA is TGTGCCAGCAGCCCCCCACAGGGGATGAACACTGAA. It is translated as CASSPPQGMNTE. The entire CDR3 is CASSPPQGMNTEAFF.

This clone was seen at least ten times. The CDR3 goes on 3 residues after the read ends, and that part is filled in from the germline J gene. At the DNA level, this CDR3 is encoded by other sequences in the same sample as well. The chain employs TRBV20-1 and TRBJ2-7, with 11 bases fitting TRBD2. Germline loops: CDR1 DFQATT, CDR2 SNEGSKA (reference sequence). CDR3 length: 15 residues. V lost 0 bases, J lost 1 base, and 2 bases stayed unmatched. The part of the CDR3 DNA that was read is TGCAGTGCTAGAGATAGGACTAGCGGGTCCTACGAG. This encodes CSARDRTSGSYE. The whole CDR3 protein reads CSARDRTSGSYEQYF.

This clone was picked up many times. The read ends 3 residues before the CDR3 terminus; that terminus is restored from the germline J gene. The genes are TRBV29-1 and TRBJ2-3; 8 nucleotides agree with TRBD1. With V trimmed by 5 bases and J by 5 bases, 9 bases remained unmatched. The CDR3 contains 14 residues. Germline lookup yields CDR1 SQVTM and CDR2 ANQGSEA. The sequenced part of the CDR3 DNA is TGCAGCGTTTTGGGACAGGCCGCAAGAGATACG. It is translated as CSVLGQAARDT. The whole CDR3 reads CSVLGQAARDTQYF.

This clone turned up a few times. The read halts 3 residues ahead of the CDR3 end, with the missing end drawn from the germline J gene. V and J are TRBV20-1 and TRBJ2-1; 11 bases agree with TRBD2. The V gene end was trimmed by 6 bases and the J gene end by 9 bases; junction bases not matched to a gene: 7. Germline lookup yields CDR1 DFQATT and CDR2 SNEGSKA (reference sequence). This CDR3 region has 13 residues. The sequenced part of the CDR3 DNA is TGCAGTGCGACTCTAGCGGGAGGTTCTGAG. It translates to CSATLAGGSE. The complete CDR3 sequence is CSATLAGGSEQFF.

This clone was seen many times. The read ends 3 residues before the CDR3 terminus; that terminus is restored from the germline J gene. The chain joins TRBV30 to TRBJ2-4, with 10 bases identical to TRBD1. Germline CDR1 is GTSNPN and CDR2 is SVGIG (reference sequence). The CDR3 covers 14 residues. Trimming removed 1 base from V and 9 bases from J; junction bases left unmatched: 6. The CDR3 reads CAWSGDRGGTIQYF. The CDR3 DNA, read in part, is TGTGCCTGGAGTGGGGACAGGGGTGGTACCATT.

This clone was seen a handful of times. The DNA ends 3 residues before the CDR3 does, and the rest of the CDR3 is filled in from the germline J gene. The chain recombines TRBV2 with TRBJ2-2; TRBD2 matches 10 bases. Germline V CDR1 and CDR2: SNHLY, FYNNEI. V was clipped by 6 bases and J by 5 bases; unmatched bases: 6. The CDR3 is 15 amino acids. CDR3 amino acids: CASRLLAGVTGELFF. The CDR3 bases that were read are TGTGCCAGCAGGCTGCTAGCGGGAGTTACCGGGGAG.

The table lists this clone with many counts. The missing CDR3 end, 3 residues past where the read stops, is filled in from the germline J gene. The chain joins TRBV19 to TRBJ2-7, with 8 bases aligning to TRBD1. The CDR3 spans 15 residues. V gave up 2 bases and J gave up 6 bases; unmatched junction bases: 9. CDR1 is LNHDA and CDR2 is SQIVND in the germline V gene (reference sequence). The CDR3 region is CASSISGQGVGEQYF. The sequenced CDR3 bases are TGTGCCAGTAGTATATCCGGACAGGGAGTAGGCGAG.

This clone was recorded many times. CDR3 DNA (partial): TGCAGCGTTGAAGATGCCCTACGTGCTAGCGGGAGCGGTGAG. As protein: CSVEDALRASGSGE. The CDR3 reads in full as CSVEDALRASGSGEQFF. This sequence joins TRBV29-1 and TRBJ2-1; TRBD2 matches 10 bases. The read ends 3 residues before the CDR3 terminus; that terminus is restored from the germline J gene. J was trimmed by 9 bases and V by 0 bases; bases with no gene match: 14. This CDR3 spans 17 amino acids. Germline V gene data show CDR1 as SQVTM and CDR2 as ANQGSEA.

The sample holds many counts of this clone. The CDR3 DNA, read in part, is TGTGCCTGGGCCGGGGTGAATGGC. It yields the protein CAWAGVNG. The whole CDR3 protein is CAWAGVNGYTF. This chain joins TRBV30 and TRBJ1-2; D gene ambiguous. The observed sequence ends 3 residues before the CDR3 terminus, with the missing tail filled in from the germline J gene. The germline gives CDR1 GTSNPN, CDR2 SVGIG (reference sequence). V dropped 5 bases and J dropped 6 bases, with 10 bases sitting between them. CDR3 length equals 11 residues.

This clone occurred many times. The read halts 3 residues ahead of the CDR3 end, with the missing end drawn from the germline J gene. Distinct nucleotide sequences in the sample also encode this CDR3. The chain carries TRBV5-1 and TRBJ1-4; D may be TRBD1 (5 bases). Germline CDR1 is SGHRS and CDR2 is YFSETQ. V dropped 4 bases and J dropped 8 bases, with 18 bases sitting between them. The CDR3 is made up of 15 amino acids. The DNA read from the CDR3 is TGCGCCAGCAGCAACAGCCCAAAAAGGGGAGAAAAA. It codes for CASSNSPKRGEK. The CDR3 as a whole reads CASSNSPKRGEKLFF.

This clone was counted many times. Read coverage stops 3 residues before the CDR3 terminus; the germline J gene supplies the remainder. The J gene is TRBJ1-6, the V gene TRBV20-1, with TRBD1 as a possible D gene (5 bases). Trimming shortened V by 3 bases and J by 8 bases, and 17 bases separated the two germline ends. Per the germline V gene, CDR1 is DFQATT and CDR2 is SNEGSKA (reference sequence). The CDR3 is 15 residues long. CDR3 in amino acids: CSARQDARGDSPLHF. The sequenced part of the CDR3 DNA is TGCAGTGCTAGGCAGGACGCCCGGGGGGATTCACCC.

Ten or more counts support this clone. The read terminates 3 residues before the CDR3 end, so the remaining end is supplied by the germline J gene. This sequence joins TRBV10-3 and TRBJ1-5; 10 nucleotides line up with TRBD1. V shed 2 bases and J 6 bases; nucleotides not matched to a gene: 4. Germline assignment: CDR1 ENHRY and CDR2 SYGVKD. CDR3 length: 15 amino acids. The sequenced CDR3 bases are TGTGCCATCAGTGAGAGGGACAGGGGTGGTCAGCCC. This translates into CAISERDRGGQP. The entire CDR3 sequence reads CAISERDRGGQPQHF.

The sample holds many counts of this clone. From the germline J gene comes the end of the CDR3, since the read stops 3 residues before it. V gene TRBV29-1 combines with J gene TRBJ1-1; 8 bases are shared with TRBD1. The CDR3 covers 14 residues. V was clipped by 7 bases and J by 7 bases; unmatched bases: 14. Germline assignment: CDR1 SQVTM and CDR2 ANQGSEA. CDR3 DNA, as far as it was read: TGCAGCGCGAGTCTCCTCGGGACAGGACTTGAA. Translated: CSASLLGTGLE. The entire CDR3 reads CSASLLGTGLEAFF.

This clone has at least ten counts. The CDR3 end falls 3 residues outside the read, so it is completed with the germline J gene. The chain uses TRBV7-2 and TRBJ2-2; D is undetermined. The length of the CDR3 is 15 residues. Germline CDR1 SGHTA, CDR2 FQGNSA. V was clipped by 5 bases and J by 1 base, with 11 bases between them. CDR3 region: CASSLGAGNTGELFF. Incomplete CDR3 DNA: TGTGCCAGCAGCCTAGGAGCTGGGAACACCGGGGAG.

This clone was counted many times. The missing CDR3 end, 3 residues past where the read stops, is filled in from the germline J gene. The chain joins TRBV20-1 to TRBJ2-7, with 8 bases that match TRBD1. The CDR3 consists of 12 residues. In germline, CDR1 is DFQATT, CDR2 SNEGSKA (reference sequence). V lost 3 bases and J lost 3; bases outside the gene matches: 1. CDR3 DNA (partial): TGCAGTGCTAGGGACAGGGTCTACGAG. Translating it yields CSARDRVYE. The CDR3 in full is CSARDRVYEQYF.